The 17 T cell receptor beta chains below all came from one sample that was sequenced in a study of shared clonotypes between healthy human individuals. The protocol was immunoSEQ multiplex PCR, while the TCRdb copy is restricted to in-frame clones and leaves out a portion. The sample yields roughly 1,500,000 clones, approximately 98.5% seen once. The sample was naive CD4+ T cells sorted from blood. Subset defined: CD45RA+ positively selected. The receptors were sampled from a man aged 30 to 39 in good health.

This chain uses TRBV5-1 with TRBJ2-2; D gene unclear. Germline CDR1 SGHRS, CDR2 YFSETQ. V gave up 7 bases and J gave up 2 bases, with 15 bases separating them. The CDR3 length is 15 residues. CDR3 in amino acids: CASSDRGRNTGELFF. The CDR3 DNA is TGCGCCAGCTCGGACCGAGGAAGAAACACCGGGGAGCTGTTTTTT. Using reference TRBV5-1 and TRBJ2-2 for the parts outside the CDR3, the full variable domain is KAGVTQTPRYLIKTRGQQVTLSCSPISGHRSVSWYQQTPGQGLQFLFEYFSETQRNKGNFPGRFSGRQFSNSRSEMNVSTLELGDSALYLCASSDRGRNTGELFFGEGSRLTVL.

This clone was seen just once. V gene TRBV4-2 combines with J gene TRBJ2-3, with D perhaps matching TRBD2 (5 bases). V dropped 1 base and J dropped 3 bases, with 11 bases sitting between them. CDR3 length: 15 residues. The germline CDR1 and CDR2 sequences are LGHNA and YNFKEQ. CDR3 residues: CASSQGAGDTDTQYF. Here the CDR3 DNA reads TGTGCCAGCAGCCAAGGTGCCGGGGATACAGATACGCAGTATTTT.

Comment on this clone: This is likely a read error, given that the CDR3 carries no conserved phenylalanine or tryptophan at its end. No DNA is shown, since the ends of the CDR3 on it are uncertain; the CDR3 is the one TCRdb lists. V and J are TRBV10-3 and TRBJ2-7; TRBD1, the table's D call, was not compared with the DNA. The CDR3 length is 13 residues, termini included. The germline gives CDR1 ENHRY, CDR2 SYGVKD. The CDR3 reads CAISGGALQGPHL.

The J gene is TRBJ2-3, the V gene TRBV5-1; D may match TRBD1 or TRBD2 (5 bases each). The V and J ends lost 0 bases and 5 bases respectively, with 10 bases between them. The CDR3 length is 14 residues. Germline lookup yields CDR1 SGHRS and CDR2 YFSETQ. The CDR3 DNA is TGCGCCAGCAGCTTGGGGGGGTCTAGAGATACGCAGTATTTT. It specifies CASSLGGSRDTQYF.

The table lists this clone with a count of one. The chain joins TRBV29-1 to TRBJ2-2; D is perhaps TRBD2 (6 bases). Germline loops: CDR1 SQVTM, CDR2 ANQGSEA. Trimming removed 6 bases from V and 0 bases from J, with 11 bases in between. The CDR3 runs 14 residues. CDR3 in DNA: TGCAGCGTCAGTGGGAGGACGAACACCGGGGAGCTGTTTTTT. Translated, it gives CSVSGRTNTGELFF.

V is TRBV18 and J is TRBJ2-2; D might be TRBD1 (5 bases). The germline CDR1 and CDR2 sequences are KGHSH and LQKENI. The CDR3 is 13 amino acids. Trimming took 5 bases from V and 5 from J, leaving 9 bases between them. The CDR3 region is CASSGKGTGELFF. In nucleotides, the CDR3 is TGTGCCAGCTCAGGAAAGGGGACCGGGGAGCTGTTTTTT. The whole variable domain, remainder taken from reference TRBV18 and TRBJ2-2, is NAGVMQNPRHLVRRRGQEARLRCSPMKGHSHVYWYRQLPEEGLKFMVYLQKENIIDESGMPKERFSAEFPKEGPSILRIQQVVRGDSAAYFCASSGKGTGELFFGEGSRLTVL.

As regards this clone: Within the sample, other DNA sequences also encode this same CDR3. The V gene is TRBV2, the J gene TRBJ2-3, with D possibly matching TRBD2 (5 bases). CDR1 SNHLY and CDR2 FYNNEI come from the germline V gene. Trimming shortened V by 6 bases and J by 5 bases, and 9 bases separated the two germline ends. This CDR3 is built from 12 residues. CDR3 sequence (DNA): TGTGCCAGCAGGGGCGAGGGAGATACGCAGTATTTT. It specifies CASRGEGDTQYF.

The gene calls are TRBV18 and TRBJ2-7; possibly TRBD1 for D (5 bases). The V gene's germline CDR1 is KGHSH and CDR2 LQKENI. This CDR3 contains 19 residues. The germline V and J ends were trimmed by 6 bases and 0 bases, with 27 bases remaining between them. CDR3 protein: CASSLTAPPGPEDSYEQYF. The CDR3 DNA is TGTGCCAGCTCTCTTACGGCGCCCCCAGGGCCCGAGGACTCCTACGAGCAGTACTTC.

The chain carries TRBV7-2 and TRBJ2-7; 7 bases align to TRBD1. Germline assignment: CDR1 SGHTA and CDR2 FQGNSA. The CDR3 is made up of 13 amino acids. V lost 0 bases, J lost 12 bases, and 8 bases stayed unmatched. CDR3 in amino acids: CASSLASRTGLYF. CDR3 bases: TGTGCCAGCAGCTTAGCATCCAGGACAGGACTGTACTTC.

The chain couples TRBV18 to TRBJ1-2; D unresolved. Per germline, CDR1 KGHSH and CDR2 LQKENI. This CDR3 comprises 14 residues. The germline V and J ends were trimmed by 3 bases and 4 bases, with 12 bases remaining between them. CDR3 nucleotide sequence: TGTGCCAGCTCACCGGTGCGGGAGCTCTATGGCTACACCTTC. It specifies CASSPVRELYGYTF.

The chain links TRBV6-5 to TRBJ1-2; TRBD1 is a possible D gene (6 bases). Germline CDR1 MNHEY, CDR2 SVGAGI. The CDR3 loop spans 15 amino acids. Trimming left V 6 bases short and J 3 bases short, with 17 bases between. CDR3 protein: CASSPYTGLDYGYTF. The CDR3 DNA is TGTGCCAGCAGCCCCTATACAGGGTTGGACTATGGCTACACCTTC.

About this clone: The same CDR3 arises from other DNA sequences in this sample as well. The chain uses TRBV11-3 and TRBJ2-2; D gene ambiguous. The CDR3 runs to 13 residues. The germline V gene has CDR1 SGHNT and CDR2 YENEEA. V was shortened by 1 base and J by 5 bases, with 5 bases between the two germline ends. CDR3 residues: CASSLGGTGELFF. The CDR3 nucleotides read TGTGCCAGCAGCTTAGGGGGTACCGGGGAGCTGTTTTTT. Full variable domain (outside the CDR3, taken from reference TRBV11-3 and TRBJ2-2): EAGVVQSPRYKIIEKKQPVAFWCNPISGHNTLYWYLQNLGQGPELLIRYENEEAVDDSQLPKDRFSAERLKGVDSTLKIQPAELGDSAVYLCASSLGGTGELFFGEGSRLTVL.

This clone was counted once. The chain carries TRBV9 and TRBJ2-7, with D possibly matching TRBD2 (6 bases). Trimming shortened V by 0 bases and J by 3 bases, and 13 bases separated the two germline ends. This CDR3 is 15 amino acids long. Germline V gene lookup returns CDR1 SGDLS and CDR2 YYNGEE. The CDR3 loop reads CASSVGVGGDYEQYF. CDR3 DNA sequence: TGTGCCAGCAGCGTAGGGGTAGGAGGGGACTACGAGCAGTACTTC.

V and J are TRBV7-9 and TRBJ2-1; 8 nucleotides line up with TRBD2. The junction had 5 bases not matched to a gene; V was cut back by 7 bases and J by 0 bases. CDR3 length equals 15 residues. Germline V CDR1 and CDR2: SEHNR, FQNEAQ (reference sequence). The CDR3 nucleotides are TGTGCCAGCAACCCCAGCGGGAGCTCCTACAATGAGCAGTTCTTC. Its protein is CASNPSGSSYNEQFF.

The V gene is TRBV7-9, the J gene TRBJ1-4; 7 nucleotides agree with TRBD1. After removal of 4 bases from V and 7 bases from J, the junction contained 9 bases not matched to a gene. The CDR3 consists of 15 residues. Germline CDR1 is SEHNR and CDR2 is FQNEAQ (reference sequence). CDR3 in DNA: TGTGCCAGCAGCTCGGGACAGATCGTTGTTGAAAAACTGTTTTTT. Translating gives CASSSGQIVVEKLFF.

As concerns this clone: The sample holds other DNA sequences that translate to the same CDR3. The chain carries TRBV18 and TRBJ2-7; the D is unclear. The germline V gene encodes CDR1 KGHSH and CDR2 LQKENI. V dropped 2 bases and J dropped 3 bases, with 5 bases sitting between them. The CDR3 is 12 residues long. CDR3 protein: CASSPANYEQYF. CDR3 sequence (DNA): TGTGCCAGCTCACCAGCAAACTACGAGCAGTACTTC. The full variable domain, with the rest looked up from reference TRBV18 and TRBJ2-7, is NAGVMQNPRHLVRRRGQEARLRCSPMKGHSHVYWYRQLPEEGLKFMVYLQKENIIDESGMPKERFSAEFPKEGPSILRIQQVVRGDSAAYFCASSPANYEQYFGPGTRLTVT.

V and J are TRBV5-1 and TRBJ2-7; TRBD2 aligns across 7 bases. V was clipped by 0 bases and J by 6 bases; unmatched bases: 9. Germline lookup yields CDR1 SGHRS and CDR2 YFSETQ. This CDR3 spans 15 amino acids. The CDR3 loop is CASSLAGGSSVEQYF. The DNA for the CDR3 is TGCGCCAGCAGCTTGGCCGGCGGGAGTAGTGTCGAGCAGTACTTC.